This T cell receptor beta chain emerged from a study of shared clonotypes between healthy human individuals. General study findings and limits: Represented diversity (both genetic and exposure-history) was limited by the small number of donors.

TCRdb's copy holds only in-frame clones and misses some; the assay was immunoSEQ multiplex PCR. The sample includes roughly 2,500,000 clones, 80% to 95% of them seen just once. Of note for this clone: The antigen is not known.

Trimming took 7 bases from V and 4 from J, leaving 11 bases between them. Germline V gene data show CDR1 as LNHDA and CDR2 as SQIVND (reference sequence). The CDR3 is made up of 13 amino acids. Source material: naive CD4+ T cells from PBMCs. Noted subset: CD45RA+ positively selected. The sequence came from a man aged 18-30 years in good health. Some clones in this sample may be carry-over from other donors' samples. V and J are TRBV19 and TRBJ1-3, with a weak D call TRBD1 (5 bases). CDR3 coding DNA: TGTGCCAGTACCCGGGACCCCGGAAACACCATATATTTT. It yields the protein CASTRDPGNTIYF.